The sequence of this T cell receptor (beta chain) was determined in a study of long-term antiretroviral therapy in people with HIV. The CDR3 sequence is 16 residues long. V dropped 3 bases and J dropped 2 bases, with 15 bases sitting between them. Germline V gives CDR1 SNHLY, CDR2 FYNNEI. Whole-study results and caveats: Post-ART samples showed increased diversity that remained below transplant donor control levels.

The libraries were made with immunoSEQ v3.0 at survey level. Sequencing aimed at roughly 40,000-50,000 T-cell genomes per sample. The assay was immunoSEQ multiplex PCR, and TCRdb's table has in-frame clones only and misses some. The table lists about 25,000 clones, about 86% of them singletons. As for this clone: Its cognate antigen is unknown.

The clonotype comes from a woman aged 18-30 years with HIV. The sample was unsorted PBMCs, taken at the start of antiretroviral therapy, before treatment. The J gene is TRBJ2-3, the V gene TRBV2; either TRBD1 or TRBD2 may supply D (5 bases each). The DNA of the CDR3 is TGTGCCAGCAGTGATGAGGGGCCTACTACCACAGATACGCAGTATTTT. This sequence encodes CASSDEGPTTTDTQYF.